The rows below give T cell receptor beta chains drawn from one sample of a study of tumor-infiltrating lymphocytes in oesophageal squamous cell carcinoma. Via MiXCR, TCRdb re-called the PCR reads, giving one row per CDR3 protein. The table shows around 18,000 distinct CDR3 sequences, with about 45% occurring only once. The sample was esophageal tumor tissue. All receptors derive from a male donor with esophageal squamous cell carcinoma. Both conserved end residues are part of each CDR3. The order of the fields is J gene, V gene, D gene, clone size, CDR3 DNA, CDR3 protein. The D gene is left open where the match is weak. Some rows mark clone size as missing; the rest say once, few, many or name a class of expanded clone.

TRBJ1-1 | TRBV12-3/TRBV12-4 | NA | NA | TGTGCCAGCAGTTATTGGGGCTGGAAAGCTTTCTTT | CASSYWGWKAFF
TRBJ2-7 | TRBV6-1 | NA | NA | TGTGCCAGCAGTGAAGGGGCCCTCGGCGAGCAGTACTTC | CASSEGALGEQYF
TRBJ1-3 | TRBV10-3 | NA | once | TGTGCCATCAGGGGGGGGACCGTCGTCTCTGGAAACACCATATATTTT | CAIRGGTVVSGNTIYF
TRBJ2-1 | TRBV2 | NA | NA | TGTGCCAGCAGTGAAATTAGCCGGGGAGAGCAGTTCTTC | CASSEISRGEQFF
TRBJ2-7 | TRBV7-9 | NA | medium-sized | TGTGCCAGCAGCTTATCGGGTGGAGACCCGTACGAGCAGTACTTC | CASSLSGGDPYEQYF
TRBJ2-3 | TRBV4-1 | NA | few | TGCGCCAGCAGCCAGATGACCACAGATACGCAGTATTTT | CASSQMTTDTQYF
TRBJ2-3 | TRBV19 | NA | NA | TGTGCCTACCCGGGGGCCTGTGAGTACTTC | CAYPGACEYF
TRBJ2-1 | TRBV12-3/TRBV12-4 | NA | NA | TGTGCCAGCAGTCCGGTCTCCGTGTACAATGAGCAGTTCTTC | CASSPVSVYNEQFF
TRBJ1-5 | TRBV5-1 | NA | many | TGCGCCAGCAGCTTGGGCGGTAGCAATCAGCCCCAGCATTTT | CASSLGGSNQPQHF
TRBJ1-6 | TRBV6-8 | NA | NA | TGTGCCAGCACGGCGCTCCTCGGGGGCTGGGGGGATTCACCCCTCCACTTT | CASTALLGGWGDSPLHF
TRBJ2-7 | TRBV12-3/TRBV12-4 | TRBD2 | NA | TGTGCCAGCAGTTTCCGCGGGGGGGACGAGCAGTACTTC | CASSFRGGDEQYF
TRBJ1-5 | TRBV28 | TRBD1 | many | TGTGCCAGCAGTATCGGGGGACAGCGTTATCAGCCCCAGCATTTT | CASSIGGQRYQPQHF
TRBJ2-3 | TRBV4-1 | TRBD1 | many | TGCGCCAGCAGCCAAGAGGTGTTGACGAGGGGGCTTTATGGCACAGATACGCAGTATTTT | CASSQEVLTRGLYGTDTQYF
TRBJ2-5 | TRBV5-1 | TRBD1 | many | TGCGCCAGCAGCATCGGGACAGCTCTCCAAGAGACCCAGTACTTC | CASSIGTALQETQYF
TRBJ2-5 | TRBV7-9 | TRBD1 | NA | TGTGCCAGCAGCCCCGGACAGGTTGAGTACTTC | CASSPGQVEYF
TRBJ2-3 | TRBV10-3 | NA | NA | TGTGCCATCGGTGGGAGGCAGCGAACGATGGTAGATACGCAGTATTTT | CAIGGRQRTMVDTQYF